These 10 T cell receptor beta chains came from one sample sequenced in a study of cytomegalovirus exposure and HLA in healthy donors. A multiplex PCR was run with 60 Vbeta primers and 13 Jbeta primers. Measured with immunoSEQ multiplex PCR; TCRdb has only the in-frame clones, and not every one. Recorded here are 40,000 or so clones; the top ten clones represent 1% to 1.5%. The sample comprised PBMCs. The source is a man in his thirties or forties in good health and CMV-seronegative.

This sequence joins TRBV9 and TRBJ1-2; no clear D gene. V lost 3 bases, J lost 3 bases, and 6 bases lay in between. CDR3 length equals 12 residues. Germline CDR1 is SGDLS and CDR2 is YYNGEE. The CDR3 region has the DNA TGTGCCAGCAGCGGGCAAGACTATGGCTACACCTTC. Its translation: CASSGQDYGYTF.

The chain uses TRBV11-2 and TRBJ2-2; tentatively, D is TRBD1 (6 bases). Germline V lookup: CDR1 SGHAT, CDR2 FQNNGV. The CDR3 is 15 amino acids. V dropped 1 base and J dropped 1 base, with 7 bases sitting between them. Written as DNA, the CDR3 is TGTGCCAGCAGCTTAGGGACAGTGAACACCGGGGAGCTGTTTTTT. It codes for CASSLGTVNTGELFF.

The gene calls are TRBV7-8 and TRBJ2-7; D unresolved. The CDR3 is made up of 13 amino acids. Trimming left V 0 bases short and J 3 bases short, with 6 bases between. Germline assignment: CDR1 SGHVS and CDR2 FQNEAQ. The CDR3 region has the DNA TGTGCCAGCAGCTTAGCGGAGTTCTACGAGCAGTACTTC. Translated, it gives CASSLAEFYEQYF.

This chain uses TRBV4-3 with TRBJ2-2, with D uncertain. The CDR3 has 14 residues. Germline lookup yields CDR1 LGHNA and CDR2 YSLEER. The V end was cut by 0 bases, the J end by 6 bases, with 8 bases between. For the CDR3, the DNA is TGCGCCAGCAGCCAAGAGAGGTTTTCCGGGGAGCTGTTTTTT. Its protein is CASSQERFSGELFF.

By frequency, this clone registers medium-sized. This rearrangement joins TRBV7-9 to TRBJ1-1, with 8 bases matching TRBD1. This CDR3 has 15 residues. The J segment lost 7 bases and the V segment lost 1 base, leaving 8 bases of the junction unmatched. Germline V CDR1 and CDR2: SEHNR, FQNEAQ (reference sequence). The CDR3 here is CASSLGPRTGHEAFF. CDR3 DNA sequence: TGTGCCAGCAGCTTAGGCCCCCGGACAGGGCATGAAGCTTTCTTT.

The rearrangement joins TRBV18 to TRBJ2-5, with a possible D match to TRBD2 (5 bases). Trimming removed 4 bases from V and 2 bases from J, with 11 bases in between. This CDR3 comprises 14 residues. Germline values: CDR1 KGHSH, CDR2 LQKENI. This chain's CDR3 is CASSHETTQETQYF. The CDR3 nucleotides are TGTGCCAGCTCACACGAGACTACTCAAGAGACCCAGTACTTC.

This chain uses TRBV4-1 with TRBJ2-7, with 11 bases identical to TRBD1. The germline gives CDR1 MGHRA, CDR2 YSYEKL. V shed 0 bases and J 1 base; nucleotides not matched to a gene: 11. CDR3 length equals 19 residues. The CDR3 nucleotides read TGCGCCAGCAGCCAAGAAGGGGGACCGGGACAGGGGGTTTCCTACGAGCAGTACTTC. It translates to CASSQEGGPGQGVSYEQYF.

The chain links TRBV6-1 to TRBJ2-6; possibly TRBD1 for D (5 bases). V was cut by 3 bases and J by 0 bases, with 18 bases left in between. The CDR3 is 19 residues long. Germline values: CDR1 MNHNS, CDR2 SASEGT. The CDR3 DNA is TGTGCCAGCAGTGAGAATTGGGGCTTGAGGCTCTCTGGGGCCAACGTCCTGACTTTC. Its translation: CASSENWGLRLSGANVLTF.

The chain employs TRBV2 and TRBJ1-4; D gene uncertain. The CDR3 extends over 12 amino acids. V was cut by 5 bases and J by 5 bases, with 6 bases left in between. Germline-derived CDR1 and CDR2 are SNHLY and FYNNEI. The CDR3 DNA follows: TGTGCCAGCAGTCGGGAAAATGAAAAACTGTTTTTT. Its protein is CASSRENEKLFF.

The chain recombines TRBV2 with TRBJ2-7; a possible D gene is TRBD1 (6 bases). Trimming cost V 11 bases and J 3 bases, with 17 bases left between them. The germline V gene encodes CDR1 SNHLY and CDR2 FYNNEI. This CDR3 spans 13 amino acids. CDR3 DNA: TGTGCCGACTGTCTCGAGACAGGCTACGAGCAGTACTTC. Translation gives CADCLETGYEQYF. Looking up the rest from reference TRBV2 and TRBJ2-7 gives the full variable domain: EPEVTQTPSHQVTQMGQEVILRCVPISNHLYFYWYRQILGQKVEFLVSFYNNEISEKSEIFDDQFSVERPDGSNFTLKIRSTKLEDSAMYFCADCLETGYEQYFGPGTRLTVT.